A single sample is the source of the 21 T cell receptor beta chains below, sequenced in a study of blood T cell repertoires in COVID-19. Using immunoSEQ multiplex PCR, the repertoire was profiled, and TCRdb retains in-frame clones only, with some absent. This sample carries more than 80,000 clones, 90% of them seen once, and the ten largest clones take over 6.5%. The sequenced sample consisted of peripheral blood. Receptor source: a man younger than 35 with COVID-19, enrolled during active disease.

This chain connects TRBV7-9 to TRBJ1-1; a possible D gene is TRBD1 (5 bases). V was clipped by 7 bases and J by 4 bases, with 16 bases between them. The CDR3 totals 14 residues. Per the germline V gene, CDR1 is SEHNR and CDR2 is FQNEAQ (reference sequence). This CDR3 is CASTAAGLRTEAFF. DNA of the CDR3: TGTGCCAGCACCGCCGCGGGGCTTCGCACTGAAGCTTTCTTT.

CDR3 DNA: TGCGCCAGCAGTTTGACTCTCAGGGGTAGTGGCTACACCTTC. It translates to CASSLTLRGSGYTF. This chain connects TRBV4-3 to TRBJ1-2, with D possibly being TRBD1 (6 bases). V was shortened by 6 bases and J by 7 bases, with 18 bases between the two germline ends. This CDR3 has 14 amino acids. In germline, CDR1 is LGHNA, CDR2 YSLEER.

The sample holds one count of this clone. V usage is TRBV24-1 and J usage is TRBJ2-1; TRBD2 matches at 8 bases. Germline V gives CDR1 KGHDR, CDR2 SFDVKD. There are 18 residues in the CDR3. The V and J ends lost 1 base and 7 bases, in that order; junction bases with no gene match: 14. The CDR3 nucleotides are TGTGCCACCAGTGATTTAAACCCCGGAGCGGGAGTGCTGAATGAGCAGTTCTTC. This translates into CATSDLNPGAGVLNEQFF.

A single count supports this clone. The chain carries TRBV11-2 and TRBJ2-5; 10 bases are a match to TRBD2. Germline values: CDR1 SGHAT, CDR2 FQNNGV. The CDR3 consists of 17 residues. The junction had 10 bases not matched to a gene; V was cut back by 3 bases and J by 3 bases. The CDR3 loop reads CASSFRGLAGVEETQYF. Here the CDR3 DNA reads TGTGCCAGCAGCTTTAGAGGCCTAGCGGGAGTCGAAGAGACCCAGTACTTC.

The chain couples TRBV28 to TRBJ1-5; D is unclear. Germline V CDR1 and CDR2: MDHEN, SYDVKM. The V and J ends lost 3 bases and 9 bases respectively, with 6 bases between them. This CDR3 region has 11 residues. The CDR3 region is CASSFKSPQHF. CDR3 nucleotide sequence: TGTGCCAGCAGTTTCAAATCGCCCCAGCATTTT. The whole variable domain, remainder taken from reference TRBV28 and TRBJ1-5, is DVKVTQSSRYLVKRTGEKVFLECVQDMDHENMFWYRQDPGLGLRLIYFSYDVKMKEKGDIPEGYSVSREKKERFSLILESASTNQTSMYLCASSFKSPQHFGDGTRLSIL.

The chain joins TRBV11-2 to TRBJ2-3; tentative D call: TRBD2 (6 bases). V was shortened by 3 bases and J by 0 bases, with 13 bases between the two germline ends. Germline V CDR1 and CDR2: SGHAT, FQNNGV. The CDR3 length is 16 residues. CDR3 coding DNA: TGTGCCAGCAGCTTCAGGGAGGCGGGGAGCACAGATACGCAGTATTTT. Residues: CASSFREAGSTDTQYF. Looking up the rest from reference TRBV11-2 and TRBJ2-3 gives the full variable domain: EAGVAQSPRYKIIEKRQSVAFWCNPISGHATLYWYQQILGQGPKLLIQFQNNGVVDDSQLPKDRFSAERLKGVDSTLKIQPAKLEDSAVYLCASSFREAGSTDTQYFGPGTRLTVL.

The genes are TRBV28 and TRBJ2-7, with D maybe TRBD2 (6 bases). Germline assignment: CDR1 MDHEN and CDR2 SYDVKM. This CDR3 is built from 15 residues. Trimming shortened V by 3 bases and J by 4 bases, and 16 bases separated the two germline ends. The CDR3 DNA reads TGTGCCAGCAGTTTCCGGGGGAGTCATAGGTACGAGCAGTACTTC. It specifies CASSFRGSHRYEQYF.

This clone occurred once. The V gene is TRBV9, the J gene TRBJ2-7; D is possibly TRBD2 (7 bases). This CDR3 has 16 residues. Trimming shortened V by 1 base and J by 3 bases, and 17 bases separated the two germline ends. The germline gives CDR1 SGDLS, CDR2 YYNGEE. Here the CDR3 reads CASSVSQGRGIYEQYF. In nucleotides, the CDR3 is TGTGCCAGCAGCGTATCCCAGGGGCGGGGGATCTACGAGCAGTACTTC. The whole variable domain, remainder taken from reference TRBV9 and TRBJ2-7, is DSGVTQTPKHLITATGQRVTLRCSPRSGDLSVYWYQQSLDQGLQFLIQYYNGEERAKGNILERFSAQQFPDLHSELNLSSLELGDSALYFCASSVSQGRGIYEQYFGPGTRLTVT.

The V call is TRBV7-2, the J call TRBJ2-1; the D gene is possibly TRBD1 (7 bases). CDR1 and CDR2 (germline): SGHTA, FQGNSA. CDR3 length: 16 residues. V was cut by 4 bases and J by 1 base, with 14 bases left in between. CDR3 sequence: CASSSGGSGSYNEQFF. The CDR3 DNA sequence: TGTGCCAGCAGCTCAGGGGGGAGTGGGTCCTACAATGAGCAGTTCTTC.

The DNA for the CDR3 is TGTGCCAGCAGTTTATTAGGCAATCAGCCCCAGCATTTT. Its translation is CASSLLGNQPQHF. This chain uses TRBV27 with TRBJ1-5; D is uncertain. The CDR3 has 13 residues. Per germline, CDR1 MNHEY and CDR2 SMNVEV (reference sequence). The V and J ends lost 1 base and 2 bases respectively, with 3 bases between them.

This rearrangement joins TRBV5-4 to TRBJ1-1; D is ambiguous. The V gene's germline CDR1 is SGHNT and CDR2 YYREEE (reference sequence). V dropped 2 bases and J dropped 1 base, with 6 bases sitting between them. The CDR3 sequence is 13 residues long. CDR3 DNA: TGTGCCAGCAGCTTATACAGGAACACTGAAGCTTTCTTT. It encodes CASSLYRNTEAFF.

This clone was counted a few times. CDR3 sequence: CASSRDTSSYEQYF. Written as DNA, the CDR3 is TGTGCCAGCTCCCGGGACACTAGCTCCTACGAGCAGTACTTC. The gene calls are TRBV6-4 and TRBJ2-7; D is perhaps TRBD1 (6 bases). The CDR3 consists of 14 residues. With 8 bases removed from V and 0 bases from J, the gap between germline ends came to 14 bases. Germline loops: CDR1 MRHNA, CDR2 SNTAGT.

This clone is a singleton in its sample. The gene calls are TRBV20-1 and TRBJ2-1; D might be TRBD2 (7 bases). Germline V CDR1 and CDR2: DFQATT, SNEGSKA (reference sequence). The CDR3 sequence is 15 residues long. V lost 6 bases and J 7 bases, leaving 22 bases between the germline ends. The CDR3 loop is CSASPGGAYGNEQFF. In DNA, the CDR3 is TGCAGTGCGAGTCCTGGGGGGGCGTATGGAAATGAGCAGTTCTTC.

Here the CDR3 reads CASSMAGAKNIQYF. CDR3 nucleotide sequence: TGCGCCAGCAGTATGGCGGGAGCCAAAAACATTCAGTACTTC. V and J are TRBV10-1 and TRBJ2-4; perhaps TRBD2 as D (5 bases). Germline assignment: CDR1 WNHNN and CDR2 SYGVQD (reference sequence). The CDR3 has 14 amino acids. V was trimmed by 5 bases and J by 0 bases, leaving 8 bases between them.

This chain uses TRBV6-6 with TRBJ2-1; tentative D call: TRBD1 (7 bases). The CDR3 contains 13 residues. The germline V gene encodes CDR1 MNHNY and CDR2 SVGAGI (reference sequence). The V gene lost 2 bases and the J gene lost 14 bases, with 16 bases spanning the gap. CDR3 loop: CASSYGRRQGKFF. CDR3 nucleotides: TGTGCCAGCAGTTACGGGAGGCGACAGGGAAAGTTCTTC.

J is TRBJ1-4 and V is TRBV9; D is possibly TRBD1 (6 bases). From germline, CDR1 is SGDLS and CDR2 YYNGEE. CDR3 length: 16 residues. Trimming took 4 bases from V and 3 from J, leaving 16 bases between them. CDR3 loop: CASSPGQSNPNEKLFF. The DNA for the CDR3 is TGTGCCAGCAGCCCCGGACAGTCGAACCCTAATGAAAAACTGTTTTTT.

This sequence joins TRBV28 and TRBJ2-7, with TRBD1 as a possible D gene (6 bases). The germline V gene encodes CDR1 MDHEN and CDR2 SYDVKM. This CDR3 contains 14 residues. Deletions cut 3 bases from V and 4 bases from J, with 13 bases between. Written as DNA, the CDR3 is TGTGCCAGCAGTTTTTGGGACAACCTGTACGAGCAGTACTTC. Its protein product is CASSFWDNLYEQYF.

DNA for the CDR3: TGCGCCAGCAGCCAAGATTACACGGGTGAGCAGTTCTTC. This codes for CASSQDYTGEQFF. This chain joins TRBV4-1 and TRBJ2-1, with D unresolved. Looked up from germline, CDR1 is MGHRA and CDR2 is YSYEKL. This CDR3 has 13 residues. The ends were cut back, 0 bases at V and 9 bases at J, with 9 bases in the middle.

The V gene is TRBV29-1, the J gene TRBJ2-7, with a weak D call TRBD1 (5 bases). The germline V and J ends were trimmed by 7 bases and 4 bases, with 14 bases remaining between them. Germline loops: CDR1 SQVTM, CDR2 ANQGSEA. This CDR3 comprises 12 residues. Here the CDR3 reads CSAGHGWYEQYF. CDR3 sequence (DNA): TGCAGCGCAGGACACGGGTGGTACGAGCAGTACTTC.

This clone appeared a few times. V gene TRBV7-6 combines with J gene TRBJ1-2, with 10 bases fitting TRBD1. The CDR3 is made up of 16 amino acids. The trim removed 1 base at V and 6 bases at J, leaving 8 bases unmatched. Germline V gene data show CDR1 as SGHVS and CDR2 as FNYEAQ. The CDR3, as DNA: TGTGCCAGCAGCTTAGGCAGGACAGGGGGGAAGAATGGCTACACCTTC. Amino acid sequence: CASSLGRTGGKNGYTF.

The rearrangement links TRBV6-4 to TRBJ2-3, with D perhaps TRBD2 (6 bases). Trimming took 0 bases from V and 3 from J, leaving 10 bases between them. The CDR3 is 15 residues long. Per germline, CDR1 MRHNA and CDR2 SNTAGT. The CDR3 nucleotides read TGTGCCAGCAGTGACTCGACTAGTCAGACAGATACGCAGTATTTT. It is translated as CASSDSTSQTDTQYF.